The following is a T cell receptor beta chain sequence with its context. Its antigen is undetermined. Some clones are missing from TCRdb's copy, which holds only in-frame ones; the method was immunoSEQ multiplex PCR. The sample has 40,000 to 55,000 clones, more than 85% seen once. This CDR3 has 12 residues. CDR1 LNHDA and CDR2 SQIVND come from the germline V gene (reference sequence). The germline V and J ends were trimmed by 9 bases and 5 bases, with 10 bases remaining between them. The sample originates from a study of lymphopenia after photon versus proton radiotherapy. General study results and limits: Better survival with proton therapy was suggested as possible, not demonstrated.

The rearrangement links TRBV19 to TRBJ1-4; no firm D call. The clonotype originates from a woman aged 40 to 50 with cholangiocarcinoma. Sequenced here: peripheral blood, sampled from a patient treated with photon-based radiotherapy. The CDR3 bases are TGTGCCAGGGCGGCCTGGAATGAAAAACTGTTTTTT. Translating gives CARAAWNEKLFF.